The rows below give T cell receptor beta chains drawn from one sample of a study of technical replicates of blood from a handful of donors. The assay was immunoSEQ multiplex PCR, and TCRdb's table has in-frame clones only and misses some. The data show around 80,000 clones, about 92% seen once. The source material was T cells isolated from PBMCs. The receptor set was obtained from a human donor in good health. The CDR3 runs from the conserved cysteine through the conserved F or W. A D gene is named only where the DNA matches it firmly. Clone size is not always given. Where it is, it says once, few, many or a class for expanded clones.

-	TRBV18	TRBJ2-3	-	TGTGCCAGCTCACCAGCGCTCAGGGATACGCAGTATTTT	CASSPALRDTQYF
TRBD2	TRBV19	TRBJ2-3	-	TGTGCCAGTAGTACGGCACTAGCGTTTGCCACAGATACGCAGTATTTT	CASSTALAFATDTQYF
-	TRBV5-1	TRBJ1-1	-	TGCGCCAGCAGCCAAGGCGGAAACACTGAAGCTTTCTTT	CASSQGGNTEAFF
-	TRBV25-1	TRBJ2-3	-	TGTGCCAGCAGTGACATAGGACAGCGGCGGACAGATACGCAGTATTTT	CASSDIGQRRTDTQYF
-	TRBV2	TRBJ2-2	-	TGTGCCATCACGAGGGAGAACACCGGGGAGCTGTTTTTT	CAITRENTGELFF
-	TRBV4-1	TRBJ2-1	-	TGCGCCAGCAGCCACGCCAGGGCTGCTAAATACAATGAGCAGTTCTTC	CASSHARAAKYNEQFF
TRBD2	TRBV9	TRBJ2-7	-	TGTGCCAGCAGCGTAAGGGCGGGAGCTTACGAGCAGTACTTC	CASSVRAGAYEQYF
-	TRBV28	TRBJ1-3	-	TGTGCCAGCGACTCCTTTGGACAGTCTGGAAACACCATATATTTT	CASDSFGQSGNTIYF
TRBD1	TRBV7-9	TRBJ2-1	-	TGTGCCAGCAGCCCCCAGGGGGTTGGTTCCTACAATGAGCAGTTCTTC	CASSPQGVGSYNEQFF
TRBD1	TRBV6-5	TRBJ2-2	once	TGTGCCAGCAGTTGGGGACAGGGTACCGGGGAGCTGTTTTTT	CASSWGQGTGELFF
-	TRBV10-2	TRBJ1-1	-	TGCGCCAGCAGTGAGAGGGGTCCCAGAACTGAAGCTTTCTTT	CASSERGPRTEAFF
-	TRBV5-1	TRBJ2-5	once	TGCGCCAGCAGCTTTGGGCAGCAAGAGACCCAGTACTTC	CASSFGQQETQYF
TRBD1	TRBV27	TRBJ1-2	-	TGTGCCAGCAGTAAAACCGGGACAGGGTACGGGACAAATGGCTACACCTTC	CASSKTGTGYGTNGYTF
TRBD2	TRBV5-4	TRBJ2-7	-	TGTGCCAGCAGCCCAGGGTGGGCTAGCGGGAGGATCCACGAGCAGTACTTC	CASSPGWASGRIHEQYF
TRBD2	TRBV18	TRBJ2-2	-	TGTGCCAGCTCGCCTGGCGGGAGCATGGACGGGGAGCTGTTTTTT	CASSPGGSMDGELFF
-	TRBV10-2	TRBJ2-7	-	TGCGCCAGCAGTGATCTAGAGAGAAATCCTTACGAGCAGTACTTC	CASSDLERNPYEQYF
-	TRBV28	TRBJ1-6	-	TGTGCCAGCAGTTTGAGTTCACCCCTCCACTTT	CASSLSSPLHF